The TCR beta chain described here comes from a study of shared clonotypes between healthy human individuals. Study-level points and caveats: Non-shared clonotypes had lower generation probabilities than clonotypes shared by all four sorted-subset donors.

Terminally differentiated effector memory CD45RA+ cells were excluded from the naive CD8 cells, which were CD45RO-negative and positively selected for CCR7. A word on this clone: What it recognizes is unknown.

The germline V and J ends were trimmed by 6 bases and 4 bases, with 13 bases remaining between them. CDR1 is KGHSH and CDR2 is LQKENI in the germline V gene. This CDR3 has 13 residues. The table came from immunoSEQ multiplex PCR; TCRdb's copy has only in-frame clones and leaves some out. The sample shows about 820,000 clones, 80% to 95% of them seen only once. Specimen: naive CD8+ T cells sorted from blood. The V call is TRBV18, the J call TRBJ2-7; D is possibly TRBD1 (6 bases). The source is a young man in good health. The CDR3 loop reads CASSFGQSYEQYF. In nucleotides, the CDR3 is TGTGCCAGCTCCTTCGGACAGAGTTACGAGCAGTACTTC.